A selection of T cell receptor beta chains follows, all from one sample in a study of T-cell reconstitution after alpha-beta-depleted transplantation in children. TCRdb processed the PCR reads anew with MiXCR; each CDR3 protein has one entry. Counted here are 250,000 to 300,000 distinct CDR3 sequences, about 9.5% occurring once; the ten biggest clones make up approximately 7.6%. The specimen was PBMCs, collected before TCRalphabeta/CD19-depleted stem cell transplant. These receptors all stem from a boy younger than two with acute myeloid leukemia, due to receive a stem cell transplant. CDR3s include the opening cysteine and the closing phenylalanine or tryptophan. The order of the fields is CDR3 length, J gene, D gene, clone size, V gene, CDR3 DNA, CDR3 protein. A D gene is named only where the DNA matches it firmly. Clone size is not always given. Where it is, it says once, few, many or a class for expanded clones.

16,TRBJ2-1,TRBD1,many,TRBV3-1,TGTGCCAGCAGCCAAGGGCCGGGGACAGGGGACAATGAGCAGTTCTTC,CASSQGPGTGDNEQFF
14,TRBJ2-2,TRBD1,many,TRBV2,TGTGCCAGCAGAACTGGGACAGGGACCGGGGAGCTGTTTTTT,CASRTGTGTGELFF
14,TRBJ2-7,-,few,TRBV27,TGTGCCAGCAGTTTGTTTGGACAAATCTACGAGCAGTACTTC,CASSLFGQIYEQYF
16,TRBJ2-5,TRBD1,-,TRBV12-3/TRBV12-4,TGTGCCAGCAGTCTCCGGGACAGGTGGGGGGAAGAGACCCAGTACTTC,CASSLRDRWGEETQYF
15,TRBJ2-7,TRBD2,-,TRBV6-1,TGTGCCAGCAGTGGTCGACGAGCATGGGGGGGCGAGCAGTACTTC,CASSGRRAWGGEQYF
17,TRBJ2-3,TRBD2,many,TRBV7-2,TGTGCCAGCAGCTTACCAGTTTCAAGCGGGAGGACAGATACGCAGTATTTT,CASSLPVSSGRTDTQYF
14,TRBJ2-2,-,many,TRBV6-2/TRBV6-3,TGTGCCAGCAGTTCGGGGTCCTGGGCCGGGGAGCTGTTTTTT,CASSSGSWAGELFF
16,TRBJ1-5,-,many,TRBV11-2,TGTGCCAGCAGCTTAGACGCCCGATATAGCAATCAGCCCCAGCATTTT,CASSLDARYSNQPQHF
14,TRBJ2-1,TRBD2,many,TRBV7-9,TGTGCCAGCAGTAGACTAGCGGGGGACAATGAGCAGTTCTTC,CASSRLAGDNEQFF
12,TRBJ2-1,-,many,TRBV20-1,TGCAGTGCTCTCGCGTCTTACAATGAGCAGTTCTTC,CSALASYNEQFF
15,TRBJ1-1,-,many,TRBV28,TGTGCCAGCAGGACCCCGGGATTAATGAACACTGAAGCTTTCTTT,CASRTPGLMNTEAFF
16,TRBJ2-7,-,-,TRBV11-3,TGTGCCAGCAGCTTAGTGGGGACTCCCCTACCCTACGAGCAGTACTTC,CASSLVGTPLPYEQYF
13,TRBJ2-7,-,many,TRBV12-3/TRBV12-4,TGTGCCAGCAGTTTAAGGGCGGCCTACGAGCAGTACTTC,CASSLRAAYEQYF
17,TRBJ2-1,TRBD2,few,TRBV4-1,TGCGCCAGCAGCCAAGATTGGTGGACTAGCGGGAACAATGAGCAGTTCTTC,CASSQDWWTSGNNEQFF
14,TRBJ2-7,-,few,TRBV13,TGTGCCAGCAGCTTATATAGGAGGAGCTACGAGCAGTACTTC,CASSLYRRSYEQYF
15,TRBJ2-7,-,-,TRBV5-5,TGTGCCAGCAGCTCCCCCCGGGAGCCTTTCTACGAGCAGTACTTC,CASSSPREPFYEQYF
14,TRBJ2-2,TRBD2,-,TRBV6-1,TGTGCCAGCCTCCGGACTAGCGGGAGCCGGGAGCTGTTTTTT,CASLRTSGSRELFF
16,TRBJ2-4,TRBD1,few,TRBV12-3/TRBV12-4,TGTGCCAGCAGTTTGGGACAGGGACGTGGCAAAAACATTCAGTACTTC,CASSLGQGRGKNIQYF
13,TRBJ2-5,-,many,TRBV20-1,TGCAGTGCCCCGAGGGGAGGCCAAGAGACCCAGTACTTC,CSAPRGGQETQYF
22,TRBJ2-1,TRBD2,few,TRBV27,TGTGCCAGCAGTTTATATTCCCAATTCGTCGGGACTAGCGGGAGCGCCCACAATGAGCAGTTCTTC,CASSLYSQFVGTSGSAHNEQFF
13,TRBJ2-1,TRBD1,few,TRBV29-1,TGCAGCGTAGCCGGGACAGGGTCCAATGAGCAGTTCTTC,CSVAGTGSNEQFF
15,TRBJ2-7,-,many,TRBV5-1,TGCGCCAGCAGCCTGCCGGGATCTAGACACTACGAGCAGTACTTC,CASSLPGSRHYEQYF